This T cell receptor (beta chain) was recovered during a study of blood T cell repertoires in COVID-19. The wider study: The study drew acute and convalescent COVID-19 samples from the United States, Italy and Spain. PBMCs, B-cell-depleted T cells, or T cells provided the cDNA or gDNA that made up the material.

Original processing notes: Reference gene primer amplification gave estimated nucleated cell counts. The assay was immunoSEQ multiplex PCR, and TCRdb's table has in-frame clones only and misses some. The DNA was the basis for D and trimming; V, J and clone size are from that table. The repertoire has 160,000 or so clones, around three quarters of them found once; the top ten carry 6.5%. The CDR3 runs to 15 residues. The germline gives CDR1 SGHRS, CDR2 YFSETQ. Deletions cut 6 bases from V and 0 bases from J, with 13 bases between. The J gene is TRBJ2-1, the V gene TRBV5-1; no clear D. This clonotype was sampled from a man in his 70s with active or convalescent COVID-19. The source material was peripheral blood. The chain's CDR3 is CASTGRPSSYNEQFF. CDR3 nucleotide sequence: TGCGCCAGCACCGGAAGGCCTAGCTCCTACAATGAGCAGTTCTTC.